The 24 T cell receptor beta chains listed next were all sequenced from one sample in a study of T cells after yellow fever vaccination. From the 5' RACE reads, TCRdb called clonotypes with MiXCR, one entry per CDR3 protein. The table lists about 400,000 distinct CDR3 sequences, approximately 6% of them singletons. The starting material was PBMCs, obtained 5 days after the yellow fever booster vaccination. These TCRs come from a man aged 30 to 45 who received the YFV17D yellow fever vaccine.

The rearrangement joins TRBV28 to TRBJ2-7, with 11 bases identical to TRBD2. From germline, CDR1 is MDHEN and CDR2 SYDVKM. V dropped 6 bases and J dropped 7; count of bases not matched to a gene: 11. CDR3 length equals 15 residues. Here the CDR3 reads CASSPVAGGRREQYF. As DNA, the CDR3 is TGTGCCAGCAGCCCCGTAGCGGGAGGGAGACGAGAGCAGTACTTC.

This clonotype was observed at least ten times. The CDR3 DNA sequence: TGTGCCAGCAGCCAAGCGAAGAATAATTCACCCCTCCACTTT. Encoded protein: CASSQAKNNSPLHF. This chain uses TRBV4-2 with TRBJ1-6, with unresolved D. Trimming took 1 base from V and 5 from J, leaving 6 bases between them. Germline V gene sequence: CDR1 LGHNA, CDR2 YNFKEQ. CDR3 length equals 14 residues.

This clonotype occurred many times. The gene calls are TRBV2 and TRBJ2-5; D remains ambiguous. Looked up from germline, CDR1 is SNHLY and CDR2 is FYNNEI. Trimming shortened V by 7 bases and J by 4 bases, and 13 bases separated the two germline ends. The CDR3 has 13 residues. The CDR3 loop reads CASKYAVGETQYF. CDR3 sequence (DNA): TGTGCCAGCAAGTATGCGGTTGGAGAGACCCAGTACTTC.

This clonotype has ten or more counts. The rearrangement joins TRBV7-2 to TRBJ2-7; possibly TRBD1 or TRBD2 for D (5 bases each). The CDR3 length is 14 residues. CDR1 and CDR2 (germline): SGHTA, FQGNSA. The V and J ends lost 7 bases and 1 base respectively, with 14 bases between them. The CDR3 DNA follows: TGTGCCAGCACCTCCGGGACGGGATCCTACGAGCAGTACTTC. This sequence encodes CASTSGTGSYEQYF.

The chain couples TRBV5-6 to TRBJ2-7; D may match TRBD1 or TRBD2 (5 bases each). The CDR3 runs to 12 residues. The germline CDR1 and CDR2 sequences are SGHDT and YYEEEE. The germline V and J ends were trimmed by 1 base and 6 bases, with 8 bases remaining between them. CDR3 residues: CASSLTGTEQYF. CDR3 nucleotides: TGTGCCAGCAGCTTGACGGGGACCGAGCAGTACTTC.

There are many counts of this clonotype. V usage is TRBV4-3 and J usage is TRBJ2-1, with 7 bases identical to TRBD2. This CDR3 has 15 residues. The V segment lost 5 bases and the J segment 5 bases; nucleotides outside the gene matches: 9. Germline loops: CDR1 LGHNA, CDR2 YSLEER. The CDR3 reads CASSGGREIDNEQFF. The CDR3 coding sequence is TGCGCCAGCAGCGGAGGGCGGGAGATCGACAATGAGCAGTTCTTC.

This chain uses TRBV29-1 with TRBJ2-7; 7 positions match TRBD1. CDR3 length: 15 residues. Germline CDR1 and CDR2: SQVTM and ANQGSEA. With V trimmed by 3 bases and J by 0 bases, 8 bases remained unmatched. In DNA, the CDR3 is TGCAGCGTTGAGAAAGGGTCAGGGGGCTCCTACGAGCAGTACTTC. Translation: CSVEKGSGGSYEQYF.

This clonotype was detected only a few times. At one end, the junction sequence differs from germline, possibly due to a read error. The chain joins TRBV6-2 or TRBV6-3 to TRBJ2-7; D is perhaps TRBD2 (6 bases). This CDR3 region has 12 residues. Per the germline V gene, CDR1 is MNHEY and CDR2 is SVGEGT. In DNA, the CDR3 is TGTGCCAGCAGTCCGATGAGGAGGGCTAGTAACTTC. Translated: CASSPMRRASNF.

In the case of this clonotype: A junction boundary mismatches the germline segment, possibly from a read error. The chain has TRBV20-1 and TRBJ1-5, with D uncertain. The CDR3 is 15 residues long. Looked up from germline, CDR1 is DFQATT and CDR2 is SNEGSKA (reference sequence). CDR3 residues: CSARDLEARGQPPHF. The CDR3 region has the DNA TGCAGTGCTAGAGACCTTGAGGCCAGAGGCCAGCCCCCGCATTTT.

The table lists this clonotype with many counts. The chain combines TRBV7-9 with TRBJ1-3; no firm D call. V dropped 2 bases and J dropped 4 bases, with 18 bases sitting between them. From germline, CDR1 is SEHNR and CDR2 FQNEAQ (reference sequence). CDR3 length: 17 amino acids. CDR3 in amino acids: CASSLLSPGIAGNTIYF. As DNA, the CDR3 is TGTGCCAGCAGCTTACTTTCGCCGGGAATCGCGGGAAACACCATATATTTT.

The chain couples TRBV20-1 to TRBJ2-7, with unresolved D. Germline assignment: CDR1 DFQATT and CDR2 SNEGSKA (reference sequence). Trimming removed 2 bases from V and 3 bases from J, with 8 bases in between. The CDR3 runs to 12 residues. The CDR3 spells CSARLQSYEQYF. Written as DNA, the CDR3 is TGCAGTGCTAGACTACAGAGCTACGAGCAGTACTTC.

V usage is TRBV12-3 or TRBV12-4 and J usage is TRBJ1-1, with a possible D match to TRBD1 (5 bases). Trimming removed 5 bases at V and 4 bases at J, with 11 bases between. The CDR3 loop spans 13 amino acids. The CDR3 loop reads CASSPGSSTEAFF. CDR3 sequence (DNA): TGTGCCAGCAGTCCAGGGTCATCCACTGAAGCTTTCTTT.

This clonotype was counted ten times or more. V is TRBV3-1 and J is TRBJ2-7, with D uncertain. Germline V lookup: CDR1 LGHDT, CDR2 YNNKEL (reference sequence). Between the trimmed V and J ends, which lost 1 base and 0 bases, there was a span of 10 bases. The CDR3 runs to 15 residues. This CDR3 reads CASSQVGQSSYEQYF. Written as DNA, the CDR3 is TGTGCCAGCAGCCAAGTTGGGCAAAGCTCCTACGAGCAGTACTTC.

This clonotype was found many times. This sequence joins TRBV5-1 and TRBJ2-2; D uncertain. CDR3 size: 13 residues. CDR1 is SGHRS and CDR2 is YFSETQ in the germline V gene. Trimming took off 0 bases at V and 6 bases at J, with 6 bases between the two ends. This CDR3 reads CASSLEIAGELFF. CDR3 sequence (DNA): TGCGCCAGCAGCTTGGAGATTGCCGGGGAGCTGTTTTTT.

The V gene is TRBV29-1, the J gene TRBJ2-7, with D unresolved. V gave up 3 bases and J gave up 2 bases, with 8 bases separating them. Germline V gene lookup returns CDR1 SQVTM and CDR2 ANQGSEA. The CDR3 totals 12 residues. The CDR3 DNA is TGCAGCGTTGAGGACCCCGCCTACGAGCAGTACTTC. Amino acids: CSVEDPAYEQYF.

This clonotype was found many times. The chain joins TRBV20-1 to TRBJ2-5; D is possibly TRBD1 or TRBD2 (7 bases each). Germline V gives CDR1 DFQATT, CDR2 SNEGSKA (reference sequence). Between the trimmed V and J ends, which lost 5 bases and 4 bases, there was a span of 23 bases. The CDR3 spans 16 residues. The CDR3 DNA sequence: TGCAGTGCTCCTTGGGTTGGGGGAGGGGGCGGAGAGACCCAGTACTTC. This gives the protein CSAPWVGGGGGETQYF.

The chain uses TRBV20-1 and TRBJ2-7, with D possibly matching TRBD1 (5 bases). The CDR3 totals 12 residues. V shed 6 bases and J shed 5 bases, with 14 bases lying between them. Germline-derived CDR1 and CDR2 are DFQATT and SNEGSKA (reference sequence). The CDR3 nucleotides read TGCAGTGCCCACCAGGGCCGCGACGAGCAGTACTTC. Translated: CSAHQGRDEQYF.

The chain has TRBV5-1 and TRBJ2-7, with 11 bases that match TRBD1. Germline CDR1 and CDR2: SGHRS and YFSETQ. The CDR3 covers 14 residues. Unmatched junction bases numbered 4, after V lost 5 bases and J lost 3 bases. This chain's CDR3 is CASRPGQGVYEQYF. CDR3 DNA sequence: TGCGCCAGCAGGCCGGGACAGGGGGTCTACGAGCAGTACTTC.

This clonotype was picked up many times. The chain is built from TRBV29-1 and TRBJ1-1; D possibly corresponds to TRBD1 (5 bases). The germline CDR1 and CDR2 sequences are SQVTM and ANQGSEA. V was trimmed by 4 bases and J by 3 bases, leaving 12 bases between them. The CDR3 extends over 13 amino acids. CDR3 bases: TGCAGCGTTGTTAGGGGTGGGCACACTGAAGCTTTCTTT. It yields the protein CSVVRGGHTEAFF.

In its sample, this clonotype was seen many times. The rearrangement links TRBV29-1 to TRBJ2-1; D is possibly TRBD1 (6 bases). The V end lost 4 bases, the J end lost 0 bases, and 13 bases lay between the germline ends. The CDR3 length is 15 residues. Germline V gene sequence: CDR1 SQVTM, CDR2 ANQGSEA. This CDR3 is CSVVNRESSYNEQFF. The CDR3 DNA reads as TGCAGCGTTGTCAACAGGGAAAGCTCCTACAATGAGCAGTTCTTC.

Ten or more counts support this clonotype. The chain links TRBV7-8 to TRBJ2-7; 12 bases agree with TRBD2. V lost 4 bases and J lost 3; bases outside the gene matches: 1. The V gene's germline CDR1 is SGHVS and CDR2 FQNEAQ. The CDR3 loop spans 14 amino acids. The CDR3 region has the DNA TGTGCCAGCAGCTGGACTAGCGGGAACTACGAGCAGTACTTC. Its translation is CASSWTSGNYEQYF.

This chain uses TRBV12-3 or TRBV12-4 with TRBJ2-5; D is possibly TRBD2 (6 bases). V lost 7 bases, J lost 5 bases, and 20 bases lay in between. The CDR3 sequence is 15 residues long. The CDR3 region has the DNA TGTGCCAGCATGGCAGGACGGGAGAGGAGGGAGACCCAGTACTTC. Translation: CASMAGRERRETQYF.

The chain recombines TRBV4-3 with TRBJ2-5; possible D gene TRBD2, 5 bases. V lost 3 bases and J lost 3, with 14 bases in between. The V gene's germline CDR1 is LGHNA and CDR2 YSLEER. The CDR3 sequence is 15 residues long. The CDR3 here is CASSQSRGMEETQYF. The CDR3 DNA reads TGCGCCAGCAGCCAGTCTCGGGGAATGGAAGAGACCCAGTACTTC.

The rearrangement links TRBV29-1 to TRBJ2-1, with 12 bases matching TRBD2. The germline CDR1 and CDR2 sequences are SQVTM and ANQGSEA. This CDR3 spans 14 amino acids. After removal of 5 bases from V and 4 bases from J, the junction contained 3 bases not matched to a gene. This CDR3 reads CSVRTSGVYNEQFF. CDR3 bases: TGCAGCGTTAGGACTAGCGGGGTTTACAATGAGCAGTTCTTC.